The text below deals with one T cell receptor (beta chain). This specimen belongs to a study of blood T cell repertoires in COVID-19. The wider study: Material from acute and convalescent COVID-19 was sourced from the United States, Italy and Spain.

The data were produced by immunoSEQ multiplex PCR, yet TCRdb's version contains in-frame clones alone and is incomplete. The sample holds approximately 100,000 clones, around 92% seen once. Germline CDR1 is LGHDT and CDR2 is YNNKEL (reference sequence). V dropped 0 bases and J dropped 5 bases, with 11 bases sitting between them. The CDR3 consists of 15 residues. The chain has TRBV3-1 (or the pseudogene TRBV3-2) and TRBJ2-1; no clear D. The sample consisted of peripheral blood. The receptor was derived from a woman in her sixties with acute or convalescent COVID-19. CDR3 amino acids: CASSQDPRSNNEQFF. The CDR3 DNA sequence: TGTGCCAGCAGCCAAGATCCCCGGTCTAACAATGAGCAGTTCTTC.